This T cell receptor beta chain was captured in a study of cytomegalovirus exposure and HLA in healthy donors. Notes on this clone: Its antigen is still unknown.

Here immunoSEQ multiplex PCR was the method, and the copy in TCRdb shows in-frame clones only, minus some. The sample records 150,000 to 200,000 clones, about four fifths being singletons. The germline V gene encodes CDR1 SGHTA and CDR2 FQGTGA. Trimming at V came to 5 bases and at J to 7 bases, leaving 11 bases not matched to a gene. This CDR3 spans 16 amino acids. Whole-study findings and limits: As was reported, the classifier diagnosed cytomegalovirus status with high specificity and sensitivity. Most TCR sequences showed up rarely, but some public TCRs showed up in many donors.

The V call is TRBV7-3, the J call TRBJ1-1, with 12 bases fitting TRBD1. Sequences were obtained from PBMCs. The TCR comes from a man between 18 and 35 years old in good health and CMV-seropositive. CDR3 coding DNA: TGTGCCAGCAGCCATCCGGGACAGGGGGCGATGAATGAAGCTTTCTTT. Residues: CASSHPGQGAMNEAFF.